The rows below give T cell receptor beta chains drawn from one sample of a study of Ad26.COV2.S vaccination and SARS-CoV-2 variants. Clones were read by immunoSEQ multiplex PCR, and TCRdb kept only the in-frame ones, dropping some. The table includes about 420,000 clones, 88% detected once. The sample in question was peripheral blood, obtained in a trial of Ad26.COV2.S vaccine versus placebo. The receptors stem from a person between 18 and 65 years old who received the Ad26.COV2.S COVID-19 vaccine or a placebo. Both conserved end residues are trimmed from each CDR3. The D gene is left open where the match is weak.

j_call d_call v_call cdr3_aa
TRBJ2-3 . TRBV7-6 ASSLKGGGTDTQY
TRBJ2-1 . TRBV6-2/TRBV6-3 ASSLTIPGSGGNEQF
TRBJ1-3 . TRBV9 ASKGGRTGNTIY
TRBJ1-4 . TRBV29-1 SAPGQSGEKLF
TRBJ2-2 . TRBV7-9 ASTPSGTGELF
TRBJ2-3 . TRBV9 ASSVGGGGSDTQY
TRBJ2-7 TRBD1 TRBV9 ASSVGGDSSYEQY
TRBJ2-2 . TRBV6-6 ASTGSNTGELF
TRBJ1-2 . TRBV30 AWSEQWGYGYT
TRBJ1-6 . TRBV19 ASGLGVGGSPLH
TRBJ2-2 . TRBV19 ASGGGAELF
TRBJ2-7 . TRBV19 ASSIDRRELYEQY
TRBJ2-7 TRBD1 TRBV7-9 ASSLTGGGEQY
TRBJ1-5 . TRBV6-5 ASRSGYSNQPQH
TRBJ2-2 . TRBV28 ASRLNTGELF
TRBJ2-2 TRBD1 TRBV5-1 ASSSRTGANTGELF
TRBJ2-7 TRBD2 TRBV28 ASSPGGGLAYEQY
TRBJ1-1 . TRBV6-2/TRBV6-3 ASSYFSEEAF
TRBJ2-2 TRBD1 TRBV28 ASKTGEAGELF
TRBJ2-4 . TRBV28 AISRADRMRNIQY